These T cell receptor beta chains were read from a single sample in a study of CD8+ T cells in alopecia areata. The table came from immunoSEQ multiplex PCR; TCRdb's copy has only in-frame clones and leaves some out. The table shows some 150,000 clones, with 62% occurring only once. Input material: CD8+ T cells sorted from blood. The receptors were gathered from a human donor in good health. Both conserved end residues are part of each CDR3. The D gene is left open where the match is weak. Clone size is not always given. Where it is, it says once, few, many or a class for expanded clones.

V gene,clone size,J gene,D gene,CDR3 DNA,CDR3 protein
TRBV30,.,TRBJ2-7,TRBD1,TGTGCCTGGAGTGTTGACAGGGTCAACTCCTACGAGCAGTACTTC,CAWSVDRVNSYEQYF
TRBV13,few,TRBJ2-1,.,TGTGCCAGCAGCCAGCGGGTCAAGTTCGATGAGCAGTTCTTC,CASSQRVKFDEQFF
TRBV11-2,.,TRBJ2-5,TRBD1,TGTGCCAGCAGCTTCTCTTGGGACAGGCTGATACGGGAGACCCAGTACTTC,CASSFSWDRLIRETQYF
TRBV5-1,medium-sized,TRBJ2-1,TRBD2,TGCGCCAGCAGCGAAGGTATAGCGGGAGATAAGTACAATGAGCAGTTCTTC,CASSEGIAGDKYNEQFF
TRBV11-2,few,TRBJ2-3,TRBD2,TGTGCCAGCAGCATACTAGCGGGAGGGTATACGCAGTATTTT,CASSILAGGYTQYF
TRBV10-3,.,TRBJ1-2,.,TGTGCCCACGGAGAGGCAGGAGGGTATGGCTACACCTTC,CAHGEAGGYGYTF
TRBV9,.,TRBJ1-1,.,TGTGCCAGCAGCGTAGACGACGGTTACACTGAAGCTTTCTTT,CASSVDDGYTEAFF
TRBV29-1,few,TRBJ2-1,.,TGCAGCGTTCGGGCCAGGAATGAGCAGTTCTTC,CSVRARNEQFF
TRBV30,.,TRBJ1-1,.,TGTGCCTCGATCTCAGGGCGAACTGAAGCTTTCTTT,CASISGRTEAFF
TRBV6-6,few,TRBJ2-5,.,TGTGCCAGCAGTGACCGGACAGAAGAGACCCAGTACTTC,CASSDRTEETQYF
TRBV5-1,.,TRBJ1-2,.,TGCGCCAGCAGCTCTATGGGGCTCTATGGCTACACCTTC,CASSSMGLYGYTF
TRBV29-1,few,TRBJ2-7,TRBD1,TGCAGCGTCCAACCGACAGGGGGGGCCTACGAGCAGTACTTC,CSVQPTGGAYEQYF
TRBV29-1,few,TRBJ1-2,.,TGCAGCGTCGCGGGACCGATTGCCTTCTATGGCTACACCTTC,CSVAGPIAFYGYTF
TRBV27,once,TRBJ2-1,.,TGTGCCAGCAGGGCCGACCTATCGCTTACTAATGAGCAGTTCTTC,CASRADLSLTNEQFF
TRBV25-1,.,TRBJ1-1,.,TGTGCCAGCAGTGCCGGGGACACGGCTGAAGCTTTCTTT,CASSAGDTAEAFF
TRBV7-8,.,TRBJ2-1,.,TGTGCCAGCAGATCAGAATGGGACAATGAGCAGTTCTTC,CASRSEWDNEQFF
TRBV27,few,TRBJ2-6,.,TGTGCCAGCAGTCTGAGTCTGAGTGGGGCCAACGTCCTGACTTTC,CASSLSLSGANVLTF
TRBV19,.,TRBJ1-5,.,TGTGCCAGTAGTGCGGCTGACCAGGCTCAGCCCCAGCATTTT,CASSAADQAQPQHF
TRBV28,.,TRBJ2-5,.,TGTGCCAGCAACTTCCAAGGGGGAGAGGGAAAGACCCAGTACTTC,CASNFQGGEGKTQYF
TRBV15,.,TRBJ2-7,TRBD1,TGTGCCACCAGCAGTTACAGGGGTCCCTACGAGCAGTACTTC,CATSSYRGPYEQYF
TRBV6-4,.,TRBJ2-7,.,TGTGCCAGCAGTGAGTTTCCGGGACGCGAGCAGTACTTC,CASSEFPGREQYF
TRBV7-2,.,TRBJ2-7,.,TGTGCCAGCAGCCAGAGGAGGGGACTTCTTAGCTACGAGCAGTACTTC,CASSQRRGLLSYEQYF
TRBV5-3,.,TRBJ2-2,.,TGTGCCAGAAGCTCCAAAACCGGGACGGTTAAAACCGCGAACACCGGGGAGCTGTTTTTT,CARSSKTGTVKTANTGELFF
TRBV4-2,.,TRBJ2-5,.,TGTGCCAGCAGCCGTAGCGGCTTACAAGAGACCCAGTACTTC,CASSRSGLQETQYF
TRBV25-1,.,TRBJ1-5,.,TGTGCCAGCAGTCCAGAGAATAGCAATCAGCCCCAGCATTTT,CASSPENSNQPQHF